This T cell receptor (beta chain) was sequenced in a study of OX40 agonist ivuxolimab in advanced cancers. Study information: Prior anti-PD-1, anti-PD-L1 or anti-CTLA-4 therapy was allowed; about 39% had some. Study observations and caveats: Researchers report that CD8+ T cells had, on average, more expanded clones than CD4+. The antigen specificity of the peripheral T cells (those that were expanded) was not determined. Both blood CD4+ and CD8+ T cells showed clonal growth by week 6 at 0.1 to 3.0 mg/kg.

Sequenced by immunoSEQ multiplex PCR; TCRdb stores in-frame clones only, minus some. The sample holds about 13,000 clones; less than 90% are singletons and the top ten take about a third. From germline, CDR1 is MNHNS and CDR2 SASEGT. The junction had 4 bases not matched to a gene; V was cut back by 3 bases and J by 5 bases. CDR3 length equals 14 residues. As regards this clone: Its antigen remains unknown.

The chain uses TRBV6-1 and TRBJ2-7, with TRBD1 matching 10 bases. The material sequenced was CD4+ or CD8+ T cells sorted from blood, taken in a trial of the OX40 agonist ivuxolimab. The receptor was derived from an adult with an advanced solid tumor such as melanoma, head and neck, liver or kidney cancer. The CDR3 loop reads CASSEDRGVNEQYF. The DNA for the CDR3 is TGTGCCAGCAGTGAGGACAGGGGGGTCAACGAGCAGTACTTC.